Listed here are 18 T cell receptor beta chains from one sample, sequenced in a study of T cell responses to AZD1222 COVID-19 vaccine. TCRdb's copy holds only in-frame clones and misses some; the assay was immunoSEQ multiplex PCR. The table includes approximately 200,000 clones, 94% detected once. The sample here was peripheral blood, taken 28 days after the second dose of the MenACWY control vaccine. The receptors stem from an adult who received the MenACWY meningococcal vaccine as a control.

The CDR3 DNA follows: TGTGCCAGCAGCTTAGTTGGGGTTACCCCGTCCGGGGCCAACGTCCTGACTTTC. Translation gives CASSLVGVTPSGANVLTF. The rearrangement uses TRBV7-2 and TRBJ2-6; D is ambiguous. V dropped 1 base and J dropped 4 bases, with 17 bases sitting between them. Per germline, CDR1 SGHTA and CDR2 FQGNSA. CDR3 size: 18 residues.

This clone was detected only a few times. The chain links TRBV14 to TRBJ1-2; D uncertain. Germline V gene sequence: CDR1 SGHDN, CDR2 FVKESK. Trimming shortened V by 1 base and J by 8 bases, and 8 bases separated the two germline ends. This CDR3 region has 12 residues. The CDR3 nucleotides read TGTGCCAGCAGCCAAGGGGTCGGGGGCTACACCTTC. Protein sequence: CASSQGVGGYTF.

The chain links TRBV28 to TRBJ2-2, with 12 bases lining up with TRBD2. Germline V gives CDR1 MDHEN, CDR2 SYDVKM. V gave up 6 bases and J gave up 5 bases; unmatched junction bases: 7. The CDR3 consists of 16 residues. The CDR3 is CASSSRLAGVTGELFF. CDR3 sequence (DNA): TGTGCCAGCAGCTCCCGACTAGCGGGAGTTACCGGGGAGCTGTTTTTT.

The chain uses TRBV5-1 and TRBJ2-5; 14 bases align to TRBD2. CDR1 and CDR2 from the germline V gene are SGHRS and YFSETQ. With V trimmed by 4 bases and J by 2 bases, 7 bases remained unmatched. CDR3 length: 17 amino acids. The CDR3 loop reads CASSPGLAGALQETQYF. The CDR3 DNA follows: TGCGCCAGCAGCCCGGGACTAGCGGGGGCCTTGCAAGAGACCCAGTACTTC.

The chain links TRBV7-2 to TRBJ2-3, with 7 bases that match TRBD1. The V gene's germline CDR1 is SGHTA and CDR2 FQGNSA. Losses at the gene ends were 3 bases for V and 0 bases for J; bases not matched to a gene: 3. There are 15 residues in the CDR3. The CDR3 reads CASSLWDSSTDTQYF. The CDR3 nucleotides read TGTGCCAGCAGCTTGTGGGACAGCAGCACAGATACGCAGTATTTT.

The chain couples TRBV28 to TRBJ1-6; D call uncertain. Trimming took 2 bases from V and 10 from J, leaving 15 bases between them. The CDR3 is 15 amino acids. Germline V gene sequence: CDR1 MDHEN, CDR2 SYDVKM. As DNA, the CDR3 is TGTGCCAGCAGTTTAGAGGATCAACGCCGATCACCCCTCCACTTT. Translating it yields CASSLEDQRRSPLHF.

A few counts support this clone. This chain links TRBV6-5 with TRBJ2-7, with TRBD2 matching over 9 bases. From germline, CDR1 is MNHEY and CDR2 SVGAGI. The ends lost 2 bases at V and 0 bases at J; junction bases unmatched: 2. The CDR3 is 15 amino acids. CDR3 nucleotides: TGTGCCAGCAGTTACGGACTAGCGAGCTCCTACGAGCAGTACTTC. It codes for CASSYGLASSYEQYF.

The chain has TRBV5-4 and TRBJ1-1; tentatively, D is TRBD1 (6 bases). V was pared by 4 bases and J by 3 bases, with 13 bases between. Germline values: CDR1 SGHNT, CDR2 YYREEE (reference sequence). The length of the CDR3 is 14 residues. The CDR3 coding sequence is TGTGCCAGCAGCAGGGGGGGCACAGACACTGAAGCTTTCTTT. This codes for CASSRGGTDTEAFF. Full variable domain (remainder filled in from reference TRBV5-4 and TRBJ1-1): ETGVTQSPTHLIKTRGQQVTLRCSSQSGHNTVSWYQQALGQGPQFIFQYYREEENGRGNFPPRFSGLQFPNYSSELNVNALELDDSALYLCASSRGGTDTEAFFGQGTRLTVV.

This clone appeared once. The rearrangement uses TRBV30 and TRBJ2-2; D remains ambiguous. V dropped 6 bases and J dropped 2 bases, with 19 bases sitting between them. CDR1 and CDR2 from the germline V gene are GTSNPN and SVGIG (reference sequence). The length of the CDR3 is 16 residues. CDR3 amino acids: CACMASLTDNTGELFF. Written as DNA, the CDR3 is TGTGCCTGTATGGCGTCCCTGACGGATAACACCGGGGAGCTGTTTTTT.

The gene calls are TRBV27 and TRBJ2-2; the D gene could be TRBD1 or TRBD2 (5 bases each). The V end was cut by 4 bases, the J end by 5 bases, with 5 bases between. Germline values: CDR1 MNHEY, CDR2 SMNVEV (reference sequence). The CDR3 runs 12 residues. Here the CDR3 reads CASSWGTGELFF. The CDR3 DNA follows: TGTGCCAGCAGTTGGGGGACCGGGGAGCTGTTTTTT.

The CDR3 DNA follows: TGTGCCTGGAGTCGGCAGGGATTTGGTAATGAAAAACTGTTTTTT. Translating it yields CAWSRQGFGNEKLFF. V and J are TRBV30 and TRBJ1-4; a possible D gene is TRBD1 (5 bases). CDR1 is GTSNPN and CDR2 is SVGIG in the germline V gene (reference sequence). There are 15 residues in the CDR3. V was cut by 2 bases and J by 4 bases, with 14 bases left in between.

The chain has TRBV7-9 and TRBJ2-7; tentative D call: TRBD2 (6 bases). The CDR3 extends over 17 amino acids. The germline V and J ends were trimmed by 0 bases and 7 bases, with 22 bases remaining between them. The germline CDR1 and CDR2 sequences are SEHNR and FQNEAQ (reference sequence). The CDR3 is CASSLASTGARGREQYF. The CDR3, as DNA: TGTGCCAGCAGCTTAGCGTCAACGGGAGCTCGGGGTCGTGAGCAGTACTTC. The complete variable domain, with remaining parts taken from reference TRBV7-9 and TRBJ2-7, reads DTGVSQNPRHKITKRGQNVTFRCDPISEHNRLYWYRQTLGQGPEFLTYFQNEAQLEKSRLLSDRFSAERPKGSFSTLEIQRTEQGDSAMYLCASSLASTGARGREQYFGPGTRLTVT.

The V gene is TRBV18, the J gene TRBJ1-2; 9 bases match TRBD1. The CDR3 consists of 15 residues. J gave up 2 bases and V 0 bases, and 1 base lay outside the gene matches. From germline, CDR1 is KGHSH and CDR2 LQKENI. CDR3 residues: CASSPPGTGNYGYTF. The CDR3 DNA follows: TGTGCCAGCTCACCACCGGGGACAGGGAACTATGGCTACACCTTC. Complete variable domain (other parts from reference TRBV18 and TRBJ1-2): NAGVMQNPRHLVRRRGQEARLRCSPMKGHSHVYWYRQLPEEGLKFMVYLQKENIIDESGMPKERFSAEFPKEGPSILRIQQVVRGDSAAYFCASSPPGTGNYGYTFGSGTRLTVV.

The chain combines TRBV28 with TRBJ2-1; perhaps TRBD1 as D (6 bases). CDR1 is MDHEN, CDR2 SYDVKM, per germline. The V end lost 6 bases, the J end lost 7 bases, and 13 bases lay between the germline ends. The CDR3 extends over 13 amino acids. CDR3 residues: CASRRQEKNEQFF. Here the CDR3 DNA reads TGTGCCAGCAGACGACAGGAGAAAAATGAGCAGTTCTTC.

CDR3 DNA sequence: TGCGCCAGCAGAGATGGGACGGTAGCTAATGAAAAACTGTTTTTT. It encodes CASRDGTVANEKLFF. V and J are TRBV5-1 and TRBJ1-4, with D possibly being TRBD1 (5 bases). The germline CDR1 and CDR2 sequences are SGHRS and YFSETQ. The CDR3 is 15 residues long. V lost 5 bases to trimming and J lost 3 bases, with 14 bases between them.

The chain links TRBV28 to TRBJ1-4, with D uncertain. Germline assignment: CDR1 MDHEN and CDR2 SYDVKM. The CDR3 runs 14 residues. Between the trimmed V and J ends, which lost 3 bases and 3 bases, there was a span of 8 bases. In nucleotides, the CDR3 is TGTGCCAGCAGTTTGGCAGTTGCTAATGAAAAACTGTTTTTT. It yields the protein CASSLAVANEKLFF.

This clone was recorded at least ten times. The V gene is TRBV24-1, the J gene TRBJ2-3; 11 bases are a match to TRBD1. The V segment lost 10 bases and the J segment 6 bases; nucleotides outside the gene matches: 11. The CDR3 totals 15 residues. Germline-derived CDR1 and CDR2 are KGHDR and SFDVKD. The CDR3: CATKPGQGDADTQYF. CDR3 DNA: TGTGCCACTAAACCGGGACAGGGGGATGCCGATACGCAGTATTTT.

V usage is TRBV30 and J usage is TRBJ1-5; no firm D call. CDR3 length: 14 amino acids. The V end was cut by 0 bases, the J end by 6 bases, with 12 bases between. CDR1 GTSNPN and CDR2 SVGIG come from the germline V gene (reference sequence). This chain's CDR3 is CAWSVGRWGQPQHF. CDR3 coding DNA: TGTGCCTGGAGTGTGGGCAGGTGGGGTCAGCCCCAGCATTTT. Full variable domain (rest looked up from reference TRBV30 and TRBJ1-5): SQTIHQWPATLVQPVGSPLSLECTVEGTSNPNLYWYRQAAGRGLQLLFYSVGIGQISSEVPQNLSASRPQDRQFILSSKKLLLSDSGFYLCAWSVGRWGQPQHFGDGTRLSIL.